This T cell receptor beta chain originates from a study of T cell clusters in autoimmune cytopenias. Multiplex touch-down PCR amplified TRB using TRB-A and TRB-B pools in one tube. TCRdb re-called the multiplex PCR reads and shows each CDR3 protein once, DNA omitted. The sample table includes under 9,000 distinct CDR3 sequences. Frequency places this clonotype as medium-sized. Its antigen is undetermined. The study, taken as a whole, reports: Compared with active autoimmune hepatitis patients, healthy donors showed almost three-fold more exclusive TRB clusters.

Tens of thousands of genome equivalents of blood DNA were amplified for TRB. This CDR3 has 13 amino acids. From germline, CDR1 is LNHDA and CDR2 SQIVND (reference sequence). Sequenced material: peripheral blood. This chain joins TRBV19 and TRBJ1-2. The clonotype originates from a human donor with an autoimmune cytopenia or autoimmune hepatitis (not recorded which). CDR3 amino acids: CASSIGGLDGYTF.